Shown below are 3 T cell receptor beta chains from a single sample sequenced in a study of tumor and adjacent non-tumor tissue in lung cancer. TCRbeta libraries were built with three rounds of nested PCR, modified from ARM-PCR. TCRdb re-called the multiplex PCR reads with MiXCR, one entry per CDR3 protein. The table includes some 100,000 distinct CDR3 sequences, about 60% detected once. RNA was extracted from bulk tissue without any cell sorting. Distant lung tissue was collected more than 3 cm away from the tumor edge. The specimen sequenced was distant non-tumor lung tissue. These receptors came from a man in his thirties or forties with non-small cell lung cancer.

Remarks on this clonotype: A much larger clone is a single base away; this may be a read error. V is TRBV12-3 or TRBV12-4 and J is TRBJ2-5; a weak D match, TRBD2 (5 bases). V dropped 5 bases and J dropped 7 bases, with 14 bases sitting between them. CDR3 length: 13 amino acids. CDR3 nucleotides: TGTGCCAGCAGTCGAGGACTCGAAGGGACCCAGTACTTC. Amino acids: CASSRGLEGTQYF.

Details on this clonotype: One junction end does not reproduce the germline sequence, and a read error may be involved. The rearrangement links TRBV6-2 or TRBV6-3 to TRBJ2-1; D unresolved. The CDR3 runs to 12 residues. Germline-derived CDR1 and CDR2 are MNHEY and SVGEGT. CDR3 DNA: TGTGCCGGCAGTCCCCCGGGTGCAGCTCAATTCTTC. As protein: CAGSPPGAAQFF.

This clonotype was detected ten times or more. J is TRBJ2-7 and V is TRBV24-1; perhaps TRBD1 as D (5 bases). CDR3 size: 12 residues. The V end was cut by 9 bases, the J end by 0 bases, with 8 bases between. Germline CDR1 is KGHDR and CDR2 is SFDVKD. The CDR3 region has the DNA TGTGCCACCGGTCAGGGCTCCTACGAGCAGTACTTC. Translation: CATGQGSYEQYF.